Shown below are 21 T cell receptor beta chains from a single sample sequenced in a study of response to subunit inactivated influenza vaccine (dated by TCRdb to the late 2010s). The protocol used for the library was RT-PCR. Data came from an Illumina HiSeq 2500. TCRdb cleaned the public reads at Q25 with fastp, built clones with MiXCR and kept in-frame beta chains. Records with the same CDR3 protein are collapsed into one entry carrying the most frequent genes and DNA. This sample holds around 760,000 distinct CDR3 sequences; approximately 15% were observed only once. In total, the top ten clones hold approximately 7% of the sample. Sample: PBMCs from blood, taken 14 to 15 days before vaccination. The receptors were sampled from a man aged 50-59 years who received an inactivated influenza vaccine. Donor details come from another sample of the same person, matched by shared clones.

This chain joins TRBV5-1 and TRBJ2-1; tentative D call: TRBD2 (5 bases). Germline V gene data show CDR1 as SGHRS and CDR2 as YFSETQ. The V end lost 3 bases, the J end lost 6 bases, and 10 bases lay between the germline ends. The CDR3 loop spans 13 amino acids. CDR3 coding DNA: TGCGCCAGCAGCTCGGGGTCCGGCAATGAGCAGTTCTTC. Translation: CASSSGSGNEQFF.

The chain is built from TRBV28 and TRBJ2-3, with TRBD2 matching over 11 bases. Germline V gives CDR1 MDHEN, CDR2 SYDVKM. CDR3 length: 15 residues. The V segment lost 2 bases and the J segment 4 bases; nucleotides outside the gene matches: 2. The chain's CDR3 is CASSLHSGRADTQYF. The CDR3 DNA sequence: TGTGCCAGCAGTTTACATAGCGGGAGGGCAGATACGCAGTATTTT.

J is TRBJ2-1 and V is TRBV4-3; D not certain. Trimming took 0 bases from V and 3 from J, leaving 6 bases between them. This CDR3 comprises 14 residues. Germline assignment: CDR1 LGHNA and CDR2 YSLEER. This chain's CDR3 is CASSQDKGYNEQFF. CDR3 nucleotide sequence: TGCGCCAGCAGCCAAGATAAGGGCTACAATGAGCAGTTCTTC.

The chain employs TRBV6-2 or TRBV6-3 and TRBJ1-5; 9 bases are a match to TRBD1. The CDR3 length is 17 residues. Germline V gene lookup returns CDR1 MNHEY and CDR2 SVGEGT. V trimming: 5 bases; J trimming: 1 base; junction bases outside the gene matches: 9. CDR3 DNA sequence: TGTGCCAGCAGTCGATCCCGGACAGGGGTCAGCAATCAGCCCCAGCATTTT. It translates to CASSRSRTGVSNQPQHF.

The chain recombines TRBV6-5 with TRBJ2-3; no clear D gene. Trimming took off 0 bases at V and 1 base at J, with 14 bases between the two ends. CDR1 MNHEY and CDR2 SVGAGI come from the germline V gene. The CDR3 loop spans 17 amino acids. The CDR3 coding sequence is TGTGCCAGCAGTTACTCGAGGCCAGCTGGGGGCACAGATACGCAGTATTTT. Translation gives CASSYSRPAGGTDTQYF.

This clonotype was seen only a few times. This CDR3 reads CASSLFQGASYEQYF. The DNA of the CDR3 is TGCGCCAGCAGCTTGTTTCAGGGGGCTTCCTACGAGCAGTACTTC. This chain joins TRBV5-1 and TRBJ2-7; 8 nucleotides match TRBD1. The CDR3 has 15 residues. Germline trimming cut 1 base from V and 1 base from J; bases unmatched to any gene: 4. Germline V gene sequence: CDR1 SGHRS, CDR2 YFSETQ.

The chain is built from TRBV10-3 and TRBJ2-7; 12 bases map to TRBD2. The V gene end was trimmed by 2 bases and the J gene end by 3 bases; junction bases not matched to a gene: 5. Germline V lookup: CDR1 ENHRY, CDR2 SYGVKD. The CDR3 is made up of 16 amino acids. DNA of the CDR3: TGTGCCATCAGTGAGCCTGGACTAGCGGGAAACTACGAGCAGTACTTC. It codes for CAISEPGLAGNYEQYF.

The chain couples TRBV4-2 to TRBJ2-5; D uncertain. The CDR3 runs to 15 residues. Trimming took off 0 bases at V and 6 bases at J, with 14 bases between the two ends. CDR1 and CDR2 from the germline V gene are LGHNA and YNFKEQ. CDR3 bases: TGTGCCAGCAGCCAAGAGTTCAGAGAGGCTCAGACCCAGTACTTC. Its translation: CASSQEFREAQTQYF.

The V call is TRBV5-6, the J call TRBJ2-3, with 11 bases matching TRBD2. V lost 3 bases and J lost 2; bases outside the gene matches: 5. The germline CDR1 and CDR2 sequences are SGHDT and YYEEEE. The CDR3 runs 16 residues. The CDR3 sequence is CASSSRLAGTTDTQYF. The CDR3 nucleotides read TGTGCCAGCAGCTCCCGACTAGCGGGGACCACAGATACGCAGTATTTT.

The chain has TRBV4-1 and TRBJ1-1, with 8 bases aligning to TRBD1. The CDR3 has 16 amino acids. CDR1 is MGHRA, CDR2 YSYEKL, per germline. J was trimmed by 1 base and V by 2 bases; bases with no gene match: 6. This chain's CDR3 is CASSQRGQGGNTEAFF. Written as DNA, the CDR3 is TGCGCCAGCAGCCAAAGAGGACAGGGCGGGAACACTGAAGCTTTCTTT.

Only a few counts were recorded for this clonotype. DNA for the CDR3: TGTGCCATCAGTGGAGTAGCGGGAGGGTACGAGCAGTACTTC. Its translation: CAISGVAGGYEQYF. The chain recombines TRBV10-3 with TRBJ2-7, with 11 positions matching TRBD2. The CDR3 has 14 amino acids. The trim removed 4 bases at V and 4 bases at J, leaving 3 bases unmatched. Germline CDR1 is ENHRY and CDR2 is SYGVKD.

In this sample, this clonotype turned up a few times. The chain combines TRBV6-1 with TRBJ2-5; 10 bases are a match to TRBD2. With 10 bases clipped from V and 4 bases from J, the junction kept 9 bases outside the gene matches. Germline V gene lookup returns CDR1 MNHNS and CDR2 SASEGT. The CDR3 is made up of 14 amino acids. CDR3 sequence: CATKAGGRGETQYF. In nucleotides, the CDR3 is TGTGCCACCAAAGCGGGGGGGCGGGGAGAGACCCAGTACTTC.

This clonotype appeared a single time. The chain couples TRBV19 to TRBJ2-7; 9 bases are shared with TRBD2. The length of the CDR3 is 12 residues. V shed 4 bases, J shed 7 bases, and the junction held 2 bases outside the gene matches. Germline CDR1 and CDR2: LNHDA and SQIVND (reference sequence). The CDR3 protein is CASSTLAGEQYF. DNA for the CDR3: TGTGCCAGTAGTACTCTAGCGGGAGAGCAGTACTTC.

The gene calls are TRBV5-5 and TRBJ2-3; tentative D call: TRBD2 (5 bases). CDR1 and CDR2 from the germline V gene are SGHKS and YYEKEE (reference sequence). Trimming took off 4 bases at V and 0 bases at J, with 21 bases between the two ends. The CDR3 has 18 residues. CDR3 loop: CASSPRGQVGASTDTQYF. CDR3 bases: TGTGCCAGCAGCCCTCGCGGGCAGGTGGGAGCTAGCACAGATACGCAGTATTTT.

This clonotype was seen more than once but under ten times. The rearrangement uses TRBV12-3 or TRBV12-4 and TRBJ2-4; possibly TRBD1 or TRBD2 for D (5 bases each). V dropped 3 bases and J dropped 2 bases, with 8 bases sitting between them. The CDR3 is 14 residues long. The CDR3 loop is CASSFEGTKNIQYF. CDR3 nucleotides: TGTGCCAGCAGTTTTGAGGGGACCAAAAACATTCAGTACTTC.

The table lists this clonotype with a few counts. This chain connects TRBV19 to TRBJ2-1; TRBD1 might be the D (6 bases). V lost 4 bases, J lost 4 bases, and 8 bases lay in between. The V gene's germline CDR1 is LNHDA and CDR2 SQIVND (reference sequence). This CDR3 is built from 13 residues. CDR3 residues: CASSTQGYNEQFF. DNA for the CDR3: TGTGCCAGTAGTACACAGGGATACAATGAGCAGTTCTTC.

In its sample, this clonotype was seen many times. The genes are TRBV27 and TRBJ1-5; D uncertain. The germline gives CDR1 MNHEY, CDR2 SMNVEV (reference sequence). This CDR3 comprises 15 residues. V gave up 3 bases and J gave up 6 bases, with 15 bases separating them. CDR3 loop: CASSLSIPSAQPQHF. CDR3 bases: TGTGCCAGCAGTTTGTCCATCCCTTCAGCTCAGCCCCAGCATTTT.

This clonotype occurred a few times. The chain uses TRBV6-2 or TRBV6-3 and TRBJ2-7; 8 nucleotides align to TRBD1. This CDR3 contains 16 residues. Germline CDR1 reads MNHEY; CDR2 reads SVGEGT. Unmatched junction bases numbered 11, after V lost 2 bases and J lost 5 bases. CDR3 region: CASSYLQGQGSDEQYF. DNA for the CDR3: TGTGCCAGCAGTTACCTACAAGGACAGGGATCGGACGAGCAGTACTTC.

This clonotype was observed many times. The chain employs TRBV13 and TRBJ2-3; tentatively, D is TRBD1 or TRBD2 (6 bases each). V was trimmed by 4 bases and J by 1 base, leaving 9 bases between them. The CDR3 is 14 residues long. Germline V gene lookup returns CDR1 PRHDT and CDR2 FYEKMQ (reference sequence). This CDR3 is CASSSRGGTDTQYF. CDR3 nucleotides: TGTGCCAGCAGCTCTAGGGGGGGCACAGATACGCAGTATTTT.

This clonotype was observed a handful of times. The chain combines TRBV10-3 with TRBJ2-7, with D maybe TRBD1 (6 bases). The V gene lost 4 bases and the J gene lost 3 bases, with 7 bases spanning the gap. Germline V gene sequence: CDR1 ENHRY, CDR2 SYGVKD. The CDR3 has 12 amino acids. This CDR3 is CAISGTDYEQYF. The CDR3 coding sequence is TGTGCCATCAGTGGGACAGACTACGAGCAGTACTTC.

DNA for the CDR3: TGCGCCAGCAGCTTGGGTAGCCGGGAGCACGAGCAGTACTTC. Translated: CASSLGSREHEQYF. The V gene is TRBV5-1, the J gene TRBJ2-7; tentative D call: TRBD2 (6 bases). CDR1 SGHRS and CDR2 YFSETQ come from the germline V gene. This CDR3 has 14 residues. Trimming removed 0 bases at V and 5 bases at J, with 12 bases between.